Sequencing of this T cell receptor (beta chain) was carried out in a study of T cell clonotyping in hematopoietic cell transplantation. TCRdb keeps only in-frame clones here, not all; method: immunoSEQ multiplex PCR. Here the sample spans 35,000 to 45,000 clones, about 95% being singletons. Germline-derived CDR1 and CDR2 are LGHNA and YNFKEQ. J was trimmed by 7 bases and V by 0 bases; bases with no gene match: 5. This CDR3 has 15 amino acids. This chain links TRBV4-2 with TRBJ2-1; TRBD2 matches 8 bases. This receptor was identified in a woman in her forties or fifties in good health. Some clones in this sample may be carry-over from other donors' samples. Source material: peripheral blood mononuclear cells. In DNA, the CDR3 is TGTGCCAGCAGCCAAGACGGGGGGGCCATGAATGAGCAGTTCTTC. Translating it yields CASSQDGGAMNEQFF.